Listed here are 21 T cell receptor beta chains from one sample, sequenced in a study of response to subunit inactivated influenza vaccine. Each CDR3 protein is one row after TCRdb ran MiXCR on the RT-PCR reads. The table records hundreds of thousands of distinct CDR3 sequences, approximately 14% of them present only once. The sample in question was PBMCs from blood, obtained about 14 days before vaccination. The receptors here all came from a man between 50 and 59 years old who received an inactivated influenza vaccine.

This chain uses TRBV27 with TRBJ1-2; D gene unclear. CDR1 and CDR2 (germline): MNHEY, SMNVEV (reference sequence). V was pared by 0 bases and J by 5 bases, with 13 bases between. CDR3 length equals 15 residues. The DNA for the CDR3 is TGTGCCAGCAGTTTATCCACAGTGAGCCCGTATGGCTACACCTTC. Its translation: CASSLSTVSPYGYTF.

This clonotype occurred many times. V gene TRBV27 combines with J gene TRBJ2-1, with TRBD1 matching over 10 bases. V lost 5 bases and J lost 15; bases outside the gene matches: 7. This CDR3 comprises 12 residues. Germline V gives CDR1 MNHEY, CDR2 SMNVEV (reference sequence). CDR3 protein: CASSLRTGGMFF. DNA of the CDR3: TGTGCCAGCAGTCTACGGACAGGGGGGATGTTCTTC.

The chain has TRBV4-1 and TRBJ2-4; D remains ambiguous. This CDR3 has 14 residues. V was shortened by 0 bases and J by 6 bases, with 9 bases between the two germline ends. Germline assignment: CDR1 MGHRA and CDR2 YSYEKL. The CDR3 reads CASSQEGSLNIQYF. Here the CDR3 DNA reads TGCGCCAGCAGCCAAGAGGGCAGCTTAAACATTCAGTACTTC.

V gene TRBV9 combines with J gene TRBJ2-5, with 8 bases lining up with TRBD2. The CDR3 loop spans 15 amino acids. The germline V gene encodes CDR1 SGDLS and CDR2 YYNGEE. Trimming removed 0 bases from V and 5 bases from J; junction bases left unmatched: 6. CDR3 DNA sequence: TGTGCCAGCAGCGTAGCGGGAGGGCCTCAGGAGACCCAGTACTTC. This gives the protein CASSVAGGPQETQYF.

The J gene is TRBJ1-2, the V gene TRBV5-5, with 7 bases fitting TRBD1. CDR3 size: 15 residues. CDR1 and CDR2 (germline): SGHKS, YYEKEE (reference sequence). Trimming removed 0 bases from V and 7 bases from J; junction bases left unmatched: 9. The CDR3, as DNA: TGTGCCAGCAGCTTGGCCGTGGGACAGATAGGTGGCTACACCTTC. This codes for CASSLAVGQIGGYTF.

The rearrangement links TRBV7-6 to TRBJ2-5, with D unresolved. The CDR3 runs 14 residues. Germline V lookup: CDR1 SGHVS, CDR2 FNYEAQ. V was cut by 2 bases and J by 2 bases, with 9 bases left in between. CDR3 residues: CASSLYTAQETQYF. CDR3 DNA: TGTGCCAGCAGCTTATATACGGCGCAAGAGACCCAGTACTTC.

The chain recombines TRBV5-1 with TRBJ2-2, with a weak D call TRBD1 (5 bases). CDR1 SGHRS and CDR2 YFSETQ come from the germline V gene. CDR3 length: 15 amino acids. The V end was cut by 4 bases, the J end by 6 bases, with 16 bases between. CDR3 nucleotides: TGCGCCAGCAGCCCACAGGCCCGACACTCCGGGGAGCTGTTTTTT. It translates to CASSPQARHSGELFF.

This clonotype was seen at least ten times. The chain employs TRBV27 and TRBJ1-5; D gene unclear. Trimming pared 4 bases from V and 0 bases from J, leaving 10 bases between. The germline V gene has CDR1 MNHEY and CDR2 SMNVEV (reference sequence). CDR3 length equals 15 residues. CDR3 loop: CASSSEGYSNQPQHF. The CDR3 DNA follows: TGTGCCAGCAGTTCCGAAGGGTATAGCAATCAGCCCCAGCATTTT.

The CDR3 spells CASSFLGQGAGEQYF. The CDR3 nucleotides are TGTGCCAGCAGTTTCCTGGGACAGGGGGCTGGCGAGCAGTACTTC. The chain carries TRBV27 and TRBJ2-7, with 12 bases matching TRBD1. The V segment lost 3 bases and the J segment 6 bases; nucleotides outside the gene matches: 6. Per germline, CDR1 MNHEY and CDR2 SMNVEV (reference sequence). The CDR3 is 15 residues long.

V usage is TRBV15 and J usage is TRBJ2-2, with D hard to call. CDR3 length: 16 amino acids. From germline, CDR1 is LNHNV and CDR2 YYDKDF (reference sequence). The germline V and J ends were trimmed by 0 bases and 1 base, with 9 bases remaining between them. CDR3 bases: TGTGCCACCAGCAGAGATCCCCCGGGGAACACCGGGGAGCTGTTTTTT. This translates into CATSRDPPGNTGELFF.

In this sample, this clonotype turned up many times. J is TRBJ1-2 and V is TRBV12-3 or TRBV12-4; no firm D call. The germline V and J ends were trimmed by 2 bases and 7 bases, with 17 bases remaining between them. The CDR3 consists of 15 residues. The CDR3 sequence: CASSLLSGAQAGYTF. The CDR3 coding sequence is TGTGCCAGCAGTTTACTATCAGGTGCCCAGGCTGGCTACACCTTC.

The chain employs TRBV20-1 and TRBJ1-5, with D perhaps matching TRBD1 (5 bases). CDR1 DFQATT and CDR2 SNEGSKA come from the germline V gene (reference sequence). Between the trimmed V and J ends, which lost 2 bases and 0 bases, there was a span of 20 bases. The CDR3 contains 18 residues. CDR3 residues: CSARRAGRQSYSNQPQHF. The CDR3 DNA is TGCAGTGCTAGACGTGCGGGACGCCAGTCGTATAGCAATCAGCCCCAGCATTTT.

This clonotype turned up a few times. The chain uses TRBV6-2 or TRBV6-3 and TRBJ2-7; TRBD2 matches 9 bases. CDR1 MNHEY and CDR2 SVGEGT come from the germline V gene. V lost 6 bases, J lost 2 bases, and 5 bases stayed unmatched. This CDR3 region has 14 residues. The CDR3: CASRRLAGPYEQYF. CDR3 nucleotides: TGTGCCAGCAGGCGCCTAGCGGGACCCTACGAGCAGTACTTC.

This clonotype appeared a few times. The rearrangement links TRBV5-1 to TRBJ2-7, with TRBD2 matching 7 bases. Trimming cost V 3 bases and J 2 bases; bases outside gene matches: 5. This CDR3 is built from 14 residues. Per the germline V gene, CDR1 is SGHRS and CDR2 is YFSETQ. The CDR3 here is CASSSEGLAYEQYF. CDR3 nucleotides: TGCGCCAGCAGCTCGGAAGGACTAGCCTACGAGCAGTACTTC.

The J gene is TRBJ2-2, the V gene TRBV6-2 or TRBV6-3, with D maybe TRBD2 (6 bases). The V gene's germline CDR1 is MNHEY and CDR2 SVGEGT. The CDR3 sequence is 15 residues long. V lost 7 bases to trimming and J lost 5 bases, with 17 bases between them. CDR3 in amino acids: CASTNGASDTGELFF. In nucleotides, the CDR3 is TGTGCCAGCACCAACGGGGCTAGCGATACCGGGGAGCTGTTTTTT.

Only a few counts were recorded for this clonotype. CDR3 amino acids: CSARDIAGGPYEQYF. The CDR3 DNA reads TGCAGTGCTAGAGACATAGCGGGAGGGCCCTACGAGCAGTACTTC. The chain carries TRBV20-1 and TRBJ2-7, with 11 bases matching TRBD2. The trim removed 0 bases at V and 2 bases at J, leaving 3 bases unmatched. The CDR3 is 15 amino acids. Germline values: CDR1 DFQATT, CDR2 SNEGSKA (reference sequence).

This clonotype was seen only a few times. The chain has TRBV10-3 and TRBJ2-7; 10 positions agree with TRBD1. With V trimmed by 4 bases and J by 0 bases, 12 bases remained unmatched. The length of the CDR3 is 18 residues. The germline CDR1 and CDR2 sequences are ENHRY and SYGVKD. The CDR3 nucleotides are TGTGCCATCAGTGGGGGGACAGGGGCCGGCTCCCTCTCCTACGAGCAGTACTTC. Protein sequence: CAISGGTGAGSLSYEQYF.

V is TRBV5-1 and J is TRBJ1-3; D might be TRBD1 (5 bases). V was shortened by 3 bases and J by 9 bases, with 22 bases between the two germline ends. Looked up from germline, CDR1 is SGHRS and CDR2 is YFSETQ. This CDR3 has 16 residues. DNA for the CDR3: TGCGCCAGCAGCTCCACAGCGGGACGGCGGATCGGCACCATATATTTT. This encodes CASSSTAGRRIGTIYF.

V usage is TRBV20-1 and J usage is TRBJ2-1, with TRBD2 as a possible D gene (5 bases). Germline CDR1 DFQATT, CDR2 SNEGSKA (reference sequence). The CDR3 loop spans 17 amino acids. Trimming shortened V by 1 base and J by 0 bases, and 16 bases separated the two germline ends. CDR3 in amino acids: CSARGIRRSSSYNEQFF. CDR3 nucleotide sequence: TGCAGTGCTAGAGGGATTAGGAGGTCTAGCTCCTACAATGAGCAGTTCTTC.

The chain links TRBV15 to TRBJ1-2; maybe TRBD1 (5 bases). The ends were cut back, 0 bases at V and 4 bases at J, with 9 bases in the middle. Germline loops: CDR1 LNHNV, CDR2 YYDKDF (reference sequence). CDR3 length: 14 residues. The CDR3 here is CATSRELGPYGYTF. The CDR3 DNA is TGTGCCACCAGCAGAGAATTGGGGCCCTATGGCTACACCTTC.

V and J are TRBV18 and TRBJ1-6, with D hard to call. CDR3 size: 18 residues. Germline V lookup: CDR1 KGHSH, CDR2 LQKENI. The V gene lost 1 base and the J gene lost 0 bases, with 13 bases spanning the gap. Here the CDR3 reads CASSPRSGSSSYNSPLHF. The CDR3 nucleotides are TGTGCCAGCTCACCACGAAGCGGCAGCAGCTCCTATAATTCACCCCTCCACTTT.